Presented here are 20 T cell receptor beta chains from one specimen sequenced in a study of early T cells in non-severe SARS-CoV-2 infection. From the 5' RACE reads, TCRdb called clonotypes with MiXCR, one entry per CDR3 protein. Among about 55,000 distinct CDR3 sequences listed, around 14% were seen once. The sample was whole blood, taken at baseline. Receptors originate from an adult who was a healthcare worker with PCR-confirmed SARS-CoV-2 infection or an uninfected control (not recorded which).

This clonotype was detected a few times. The gene calls are TRBV3-1 and TRBJ1-2; D remains unclear. The CDR3 loop spans 15 amino acids. Trimming stripped 3 bases from V and 6 bases from J, with 17 bases between. Germline V gene lookup returns CDR1 LGHDT and CDR2 YNNKEL (reference sequence). CDR3 in DNA: TGTGCCAGCAGCCACCTCGAGGACGCTAGAGATGGCTACACCTTC. As protein: CASSHLEDARDGYTF.

J is TRBJ2-1 and V is TRBV6-4, with 7 positions matching TRBD1. Germline CDR1 MRHNA, CDR2 SNTAGT. Trimming cost V 5 bases and J 5 bases; bases outside gene matches: 6. The CDR3 is 14 amino acids. CDR3 loop: CASSRQGTHNEQFF. CDR3 in DNA: TGTGCCAGCAGTAGACAGGGAACGCACAATGAGCAGTTCTTC.

The J gene is TRBJ2-3, the V gene TRBV5-1; TRBD2 matches at 8 bases. Trimming removed 4 bases from V and 4 bases from J; junction bases left unmatched: 5. This CDR3 is built from 14 residues. CDR1 is SGHRS, CDR2 YFSETQ, per germline. CDR3 sequence: CASSPGGGADTQYF. CDR3 DNA: TGCGCCAGCAGCCCCGGGGGGGGTGCAGATACGCAGTATTTT.

This clonotype was seen a handful of times. The chain couples TRBV3-1 to TRBJ2-2; no firm D call. With 6 bases removed from V and 5 bases from J, the gap between germline ends came to 7 bases. Germline CDR1 and CDR2: LGHDT and YNNKEL (reference sequence). This CDR3 comprises 12 residues. This chain's CDR3 is CASRKGTGELFF. DNA for the CDR3: TGTGCCAGCAGGAAGGGAACCGGGGAGCTGTTTTTT. Full variable domain (missing parts from reference TRBV3-1 and TRBJ2-2): DTAVSQTPKYLVTQMGNDKSIKCEQNLGHDTMYWYKQDSKKFLKIMFSYNNKELIINETVPNRFSPKSPDKAHLNLHINSLELGDSAVYFCASRKGTGELFFGEGSRLTVL.

There are a few counts of this clonotype. J is TRBJ2-5 and V is TRBV6-6; D gene ambiguous. Germline V gene sequence: CDR1 MNHNY, CDR2 SVGAGI (reference sequence). V lost 7 bases and J 5 bases, leaving 8 bases between the germline ends. CDR3 length: 11 residues. The CDR3 DNA follows: TGTGCCAGCACCTACGGGGAGACCCAGTACTTC. This sequence encodes CASTYGETQYF.

J is TRBJ2-3 and V is TRBV6-6; 8 bases line up with TRBD1. CDR1 MNHNY and CDR2 SVGAGI come from the germline V gene (reference sequence). J gave up 6 bases and V 6 bases, and 8 bases lay outside the gene matches. The CDR3 contains 14 residues. This chain's CDR3 is CASRPHDRGDTQYF. CDR3 sequence (DNA): TGTGCCAGCAGGCCACATGACAGGGGTGATACGCAGTATTTT.

The rearrangement joins TRBV19 to TRBJ1-2; D is possibly TRBD1 (6 bases). There are 13 residues in the CDR3. V lost 2 bases and J lost 3, with 7 bases in between. CDR1 LNHDA and CDR2 SQIVND come from the germline V gene (reference sequence). The CDR3 DNA follows: TGTGCCAGTAGTATACCAGGGGACTATGGCTACACCTTC. Residues: CASSIPGDYGYTF.

This clonotype was recorded at least ten times. The junction does not match germline at one end; this may be a read error. V and J are TRBV7-7 and TRBJ1-1, with TRBD1 matching over 7 bases. This CDR3 has 13 amino acids. Germline V gives CDR1 SSHAT, CDR2 FNYEAQ (reference sequence). This CDR3 reads CASSVDRDTEAFF. The CDR3 region has the DNA TGTGCTAGCAGCGTTGACAGGGACACTGAAGCTTTCTTT.

This clonotype was recorded a few times. The V and J genes are TRBV9 and TRBJ2-7, with a weak D call TRBD1 (6 bases). This CDR3 region has 14 residues. CDR1 and CDR2 from the germline V gene are SGDLS and YYNGEE. V dropped 0 bases and J dropped 6 bases, with 13 bases sitting between them. CDR3 DNA: TGTGCCAGCAGCGTAGGGAATCAACAGGGCGAGCAGTACTTC. Encoded protein: CASSVGNQQGEQYF.

This clonotype appeared a few times. The chain carries TRBV3-1 and TRBJ2-5, with D perhaps being TRBD1 or TRBD2 (6 bases each). The CDR3 sequence is 14 residues long. V was pared by 4 bases and J by 1 base, with 10 bases between. Germline lookup yields CDR1 LGHDT and CDR2 YNNKEL (reference sequence). The CDR3 is CASSPGGGQETQYF. The DNA of the CDR3 is TGTGCCAGCAGCCCCGGGGGCGGCCAAGAGACCCAGTACTTC.

This clonotype was counted at least ten times. The rearrangement joins TRBV6-6 to TRBJ2-1; unclear D gene. Germline V gives CDR1 MNHNY, CDR2 SVGAGI (reference sequence). The CDR3 consists of 14 residues. Deletions cut 7 bases from V and 7 bases from J, with 17 bases between. The CDR3 bases are TGTGCCAGCACCCCCGGATGGCAGCAAAATGAGCAGTTCTTC. This gives the protein CASTPGWQQNEQFF.

The rearrangement uses TRBV20-1 and TRBJ1-2; possibly TRBD1 for D (5 bases). Trimming took 5 bases from V and 8 from J, leaving 18 bases between them. The V gene's germline CDR1 is DFQATT and CDR2 SNEGSKA (reference sequence). The CDR3 extends over 13 amino acids. CDR3 bases: TGCAGTGCTTCATTCGGGACCGCCGCCGGCTACACCTTC. Protein: CSASFGTAAGYTF.

The J gene is TRBJ2-1, the V gene TRBV7-8; tentative D call: TRBD2 (6 bases). The ends were cut back, 1 base at V and 1 base at J, with 17 bases in the middle. This CDR3 is 18 amino acids long. CDR1 and CDR2 (germline): SGHVS, FQNEAQ. CDR3 in amino acids: CASSLVVLRRGSYNEQFF. As DNA, the CDR3 is TGTGCCAGCAGCTTAGTTGTTTTAAGGCGGGGATCCTACAATGAGCAGTTCTTC.

This clonotype turned up a few times. The genes are TRBV30 and TRBJ1-1, with 7 bases lining up with TRBD1. The length of the CDR3 is 13 residues. Germline V gene data show CDR1 as GTSNPN and CDR2 as SVGIG (reference sequence). Trimming cost V 7 bases and J 4 bases; bases outside gene matches: 9. For the CDR3, the DNA is TGTGCCTCCTACAGGGGAGAGGGCACTGAAGCTTTCTTT. This encodes CASYRGEGTEAFF.

There are many counts of this clonotype. The chain joins TRBV6-5 to TRBJ1-1; no firm D call. CDR3 length: 15 amino acids. The germline V and J ends were trimmed by 6 bases and 0 bases, with 14 bases remaining between them. From germline, CDR1 is MNHEY and CDR2 SVGAGI. CDR3 DNA sequence: TGTGCCAGCAGGCCCGGACCGCGAATGAACACTGAAGCTTTCTTT. It yields the protein CASRPGPRMNTEAFF.

This clonotype was picked up many times. The rearrangement links TRBV3-1 to TRBJ2-1; 11 bases fit TRBD2. In germline, CDR1 is LGHDT, CDR2 YNNKEL (reference sequence). The length of the CDR3 is 15 residues. The junction had 8 bases not matched to a gene; V was cut back by 4 bases and J by 9 bases. For the CDR3, the DNA is TGTGCCAGCAGCCCCTTAGCGGGAGGGATCGGTGAGCAGTTCTTC. Amino acids: CASSPLAGGIGEQFF.

The V and J genes are TRBV18 and TRBJ2-7, with 8 positions matching TRBD2. CDR3 length equals 15 residues. V trimming: 0 bases; J trimming: 2 bases; junction bases outside the gene matches: 3. Germline V gene data show CDR1 as KGHSH and CDR2 as LQKENI. The DNA of the CDR3 is TGTGCCAGCTCACCACCCTTAGCGGGGACCTACGAGCAGTACTTC. As protein: CASSPPLAGTYEQYF.

This clonotype was seen only a few times. The chain combines TRBV3-1 with TRBJ1-2; no reliable D call. V was shortened by 1 base and J by 8 bases, with 5 bases between the two germline ends. Germline CDR1 reads LGHDT; CDR2 reads YNNKEL (reference sequence). CDR3 length: 11 residues. CDR3 bases: TGTGCCAGCAGCCAAGGGTCCGGCTACACCTTC. This gives the protein CASSQGSGYTF. Full variable domain (rest looked up from reference TRBV3-1 and TRBJ1-2): DTAVSQTPKYLVTQMGNDKSIKCEQNLGHDTMYWYKQDSKKFLKIMFSYNNKELIINETVPNRFSPKSPDKAHLNLHINSLELGDSAVYFCASSQGSGYTFGSGTRLTVV.

The J gene is TRBJ2-1, the V gene TRBV10-2, with 7 bases fitting TRBD1. With V trimmed by 6 bases and J by 4 bases, 3 bases remained unmatched. The germline V gene has CDR1 WSHSY and CDR2 SAAADI. This CDR3 region has 13 residues. The chain's CDR3 is CASRPGQYNEQFF. The CDR3 DNA follows: TGCGCCAGCAGACCGGGACAGTACAATGAGCAGTTCTTC.

J is TRBJ2-1 and V is TRBV2; 10 bases align to TRBD2. The length of the CDR3 is 15 residues. Germline V gene lookup returns CDR1 SNHLY and CDR2 FYNNEI. J gave up 8 bases and V 3 bases, and 7 bases lay outside the gene matches. The DNA of the CDR3 is TGTGCCAGCAGTGAGTACGCTAGCGGGAGCTATGAGCAGTTCTTC. This sequence encodes CASSEYASGSYEQFF.